This T cell receptor beta chain comes out of a study of beta chain features in type 1 diabetes. Study findings and constraints: Shorter TCRB CDR3s, moderately but significantly so, were found in Type 1 diabetes patients in all four CD4+ subsets.

Isolated RNA was reverse transcribed in full, so expressed TCRB transcripts were sequenced. Naive, central memory and regulatory T cell samples produced a mean of about 3.5 million reads. Assay: immunoSEQ multiplex PCR; the TCRdb copy retains only in-frame clones and omits some. The sample holds 150,000 to 180,000 clones, 10% seen once. CDR1 is KGHSH and CDR2 is LQKENI in the germline V gene. The CDR3 totals 14 residues. Trimming took 2 bases from V and 0 from J, leaving 7 bases between them. This clone was detected only a few times. Its antigen is as yet unknown. Material for sequencing was central memory CD4+ T cells from blood. The sequence derives from a young man with type 1 diabetes. The genes are TRBV18 and TRBJ1-2, with unresolved D. CDR3 nucleotide sequence: TGTGCCAGCTCACCAAGAGAATCTAACTATGGCTACACCTTC. This gives the protein CASSPRESNYGYTF.